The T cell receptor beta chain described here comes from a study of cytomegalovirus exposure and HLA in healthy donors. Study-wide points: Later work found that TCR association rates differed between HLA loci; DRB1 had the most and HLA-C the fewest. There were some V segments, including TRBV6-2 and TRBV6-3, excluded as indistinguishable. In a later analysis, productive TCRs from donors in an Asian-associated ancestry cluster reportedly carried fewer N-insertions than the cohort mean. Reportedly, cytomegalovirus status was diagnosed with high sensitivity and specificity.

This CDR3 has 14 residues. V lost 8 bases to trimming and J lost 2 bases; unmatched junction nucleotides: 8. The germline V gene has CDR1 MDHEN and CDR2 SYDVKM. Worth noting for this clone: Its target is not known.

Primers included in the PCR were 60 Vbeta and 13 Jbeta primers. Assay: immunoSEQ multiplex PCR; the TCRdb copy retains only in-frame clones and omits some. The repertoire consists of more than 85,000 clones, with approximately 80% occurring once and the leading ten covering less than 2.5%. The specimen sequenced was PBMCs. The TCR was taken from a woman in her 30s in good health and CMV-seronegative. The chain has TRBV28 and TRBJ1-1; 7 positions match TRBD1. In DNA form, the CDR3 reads TGTGCCAGCCTAACGGGACAGTTTAACACTGAAGCTTTCTTT. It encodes CASLTGQFNTEAFF.